Below are 21 T cell receptor beta chains sequenced from a single sample in a study of regulatory T cells in long-lasting Graves disease. Specified time point: persistent/refractory GD, antithyroid drugs over 5 years with positive TRAb. The TCR library used RNA extracted from PBMCs. HTBI primers from iRepertoire and Arm-PCR of CDR3 regions yielded the TCR beta libraries. TCRdb re-called the multiplex PCR reads through MiXCR, storing one row per CDR3 protein. This table has over 450,000 distinct CDR3 sequences, about a fifth appearing once. Specimen: peripheral blood mononuclear cells (PBMCs), collected when the disease was refractory, from a patient treated with antithyroid drugs. These receptors all stem from a female donor with Graves disease.

Details on this clonotype: Being one base from a much bigger clone, this may be a read error. This sequence joins TRBV28 and TRBJ2-7; a weak D match, TRBD1 (6 bases). Trimming took 3 bases from V and 1 from J, leaving 13 bases between them. The CDR3 sequence is 15 residues long. The germline V gene encodes CDR1 MDHEN and CDR2 SYDVKM. The CDR3 DNA is TGTGCCAGCAGTTTCCCTAGAGGGGGTTCCTACGAGCAGTACTTC. It translates to CASSFPRGGSYEQYF.

This clonotype turned up a few times. This chain links TRBV29-1 with TRBJ2-5, with D possibly TRBD2 on 5 matching bases. Germline loops: CDR1 SQVTM, CDR2 ANQGSEA. The CDR3 spans 12 residues. Trimming shortened V by 6 bases and J by 1 base, and 9 bases separated the two germline ends. The CDR3 DNA reads TGCAGCGTGCTGGCGGGCCAAGAGACCCAGTACTTC. Translating gives CSVLAGQETQYF.

The V and J genes are TRBV28 and TRBJ2-2, with D perhaps assigned TRBD1 or TRBD2 (5 bases each). V was shortened by 1 base and J by 7 bases, with 10 bases between the two germline ends. CDR3 length: 14 residues. Germline V gene data show CDR1 as MDHEN and CDR2 as SYDVKM. CDR3 DNA: TGTGCCAGCAGTTTATCAGGGAGTCGCGGGGAGCTGTTTTTT. Its translation: CASSLSGSRGELFF.

V gene TRBV15 combines with J gene TRBJ2-3; D may be TRBD1 (5 bases). This CDR3 region has 14 residues. CDR1 and CDR2 (germline): LNHNV, YYDKDF (reference sequence). V lost 0 bases to trimming and J lost 3 bases, with 7 bases between them. The CDR3 DNA reads as TGTGCCACCAGCAGAGACAGGGATACAGATACGCAGTATTTT. It codes for CATSRDRDTDTQYF. Looking up the rest from reference TRBV15 and TRBJ2-3 gives the full variable domain: DAMVIQNPRYQVTQFGKPVTLSCSQTLNHNVMYWYQQKSSQAPKLLFHYYDKDFNNEADTPDNFQSRRPNTSFCFLDIRSPGLGDTAMYLCATSRDRDTDTQYFGPGTRLTVL.

The rearrangement links TRBV11-2 to TRBJ1-2; no clear D. V lost 6 bases and J lost 2, with 10 bases in between. Germline V lookup: CDR1 SGHAT, CDR2 FQNNGV. This CDR3 is built from 13 residues. This chain's CDR3 is CASRPGGNYGYTF. Written as DNA, the CDR3 is TGTGCCAGCAGGCCCGGCGGGAACTATGGCTACACCTTC.

This clonotype was seen a handful of times. One junction end does not reproduce the germline sequence, and a read error may be involved. The chain combines TRBV12-3 or TRBV12-4 with TRBJ2-5, with D maybe TRBD1 (6 bases). This CDR3 spans 13 amino acids. The CDR3 reads CTSSFWGHETQYF. DNA of the CDR3: TGTACCAGCAGTTTTTGGGGGCATGAGACCCAGTACTTC.

In this sample, this clonotype turned up a few times. The chain joins TRBV19 to TRBJ1-2; TRBD1 might be the D (6 bases). Germline V gene lookup returns CDR1 LNHDA and CDR2 SQIVND (reference sequence). The CDR3 consists of 12 residues. V lost 3 bases, J lost 8 bases, and 10 bases lay in between. The CDR3 nucleotides read TGTGCCAGTAGTATGGACAGCGGCGGCTACACCTTC. This codes for CASSMDSGGYTF.

There are many counts of this clonotype. The chain has TRBV28 and TRBJ2-7; D unclear. The V and J ends lost 6 bases and 1 base respectively, with 16 bases between them. The germline gives CDR1 MDHEN, CDR2 SYDVKM. The CDR3 has 15 amino acids. The CDR3 DNA follows: TGTGCCAGCAGCCACCCCATCATAGGGTCCTACGAGCAGTACTTC. It is translated as CASSHPIIGSYEQYF.

This clonotype has only a few counts. The chain has TRBV7-2 and TRBJ1-1; a weak D match, TRBD1 (5 bases). The CDR3 is 14 amino acids. The germline V and J ends were trimmed by 5 bases and 3 bases, with 13 bases remaining between them. Germline CDR1 SGHTA, CDR2 FQGNSA. CDR3 DNA: TGTGCCAGCAGCCAGAGGAGGGGACACACTGAAGCTTTCTTT. Amino acid sequence: CASSQRRGHTEAFF. Combining the CDR3 with reference TRBV7-2 and TRBJ1-1 gives the whole variable domain GAGVSQSPSNKVTEKGKDVELRCDPISGHTALYWYRQSLGQGLEFLIYFQGNSAPDKSGLPSDRFSAERTGGSVSTLTIQRTQQEDSAVYLCASSQRRGHTEAFFGQGTRLTVV.

This clonotype has a handful of counts. The DNA of the CDR3 is TGTGCCAGTCGCCGCGACAATACCTACGAGCAGTACTTC. It encodes CASRRDNTYEQYF. This sequence joins TRBV27 and TRBJ2-7; D ambiguous. CDR3 size: 13 residues. CDR1 is MNHEY, CDR2 SMNVEV, per germline (reference sequence). V gave up 9 bases and J gave up 2 bases, with 14 bases separating them.

This clonotype occurred a few times. This rearrangement joins TRBV5-1 to TRBJ2-7; no clear D. Trimming removed 3 bases from V and 0 bases from J, with 7 bases in between. CDR1 is SGHRS, CDR2 YFSETQ, per germline. This CDR3 region has 13 residues. The CDR3 nucleotides are TGCGCCAGCAGCTCCATTACCTCCTACGAGCAGTACTTC. Translating gives CASSSITSYEQYF.

The gene calls are TRBV7-9 and TRBJ1-4; possibly TRBD1 for D (5 bases). Germline V gene sequence: CDR1 SEHNR, CDR2 FQNEAQ (reference sequence). The CDR3 is 15 amino acids. V was shortened by 1 base and J by 7 bases, with 13 bases between the two germline ends. CDR3: CASSLDGGRGEKLFF. The CDR3 coding sequence is TGTGCCAGCAGCTTAGACGGGGGAAGGGGTGAAAAACTGTTTTTT.

The sample holds a few counts of this clonotype. CDR3 protein: CASLRDGQETQYF. Here the CDR3 DNA reads TGTGCCAGTTTAAGGGACGGCCAAGAGACCCAGTACTTC. The rearrangement uses TRBV25-1 and TRBJ2-5, with D possibly called TRBD1 or TRBD2 (5 bases each). Per the germline V gene, CDR1 is MGHDK and CDR2 is SYGVNS. Trimming took 9 bases from V and 1 from J, leaving 12 bases between them. CDR3 length equals 13 residues.

This clonotype was observed many times. This chain's CDR3 is CASSQGTSGKYIQYF. DNA of the CDR3: TGTGCCAGCAGCCAAGGGACTAGCGGGAAATACATTCAGTACTTC. V is TRBV3-1 and J is TRBJ2-4; 12 nucleotides match TRBD2. The CDR3 totals 15 residues. CDR1 and CDR2 (germline): LGHDT, YNNKEL (reference sequence). J was trimmed by 8 bases and V by 1 base; bases with no gene match: 3.

This clonotype occurred many times. The V call is TRBV12-3 or TRBV12-4, the J call TRBJ1-3; D is undetermined. The V end was cut by 2 bases, the J end by 6 bases, with 11 bases between. The CDR3 is made up of 14 amino acids. The CDR3 DNA is TGTGCCAGCAGTTTAACGTCAGGCGAAAACACCATATATTTT. It encodes CASSLTSGENTIYF.

This clonotype was observed a few times. The J gene is TRBJ1-5, the V gene TRBV7-2; D remains ambiguous. Germline values: CDR1 SGHTA, CDR2 FQGNSA. Trimming cost V 5 bases and J 6 bases, with 11 bases left between them. The CDR3 is 13 residues long. This CDR3 is CASSPSTSQPQHF. The CDR3 nucleotides are TGTGCCAGCAGCCCCTCGACAAGTCAGCCCCAGCATTTT. Supplemented by reference TRBV7-2 and TRBJ1-5, the full variable domain reads GAGVSQSPSNKVTEKGKDVELRCDPISGHTALYWYRQSLGQGLEFLIYFQGNSAPDKSGLPSDRFSAERTGGSVSTLTIQRTQQEDSAVYLCASSPSTSQPQHFGDGTRLSIL.

V and J are TRBV28 and TRBJ2-1; unclear D gene. The germline V gene encodes CDR1 MDHEN and CDR2 SYDVKM. The V gene lost 10 bases and the J gene lost 3 bases, with 16 bases spanning the gap. CDR3 length: 14 amino acids. The chain's CDR3 is CATHLRRYYNEQFF. Written as DNA, the CDR3 is TGTGCCACCCATCTCAGGCGCTACTACAATGAGCAGTTCTTC. The variable domain in full, completed from reference TRBV28 and TRBJ2-1, reads DVKVTQSSRYLVKRTGEKVFLECVQDMDHENMFWYRQDPGLGLRLIYFSYDVKMKEKGDIPEGYSVSREKKERFSLILESASTNQTSMYLCATHLRRYYNEQFFGPGTRLTVL.

V and J are TRBV12-3 or TRBV12-4 and TRBJ1-2; no firm D call. V was cut by 5 bases and J by 11 bases, with 18 bases left in between. This CDR3 is built from 13 residues. DNA of the CDR3: TGTGCCAGCAGTCCCCACCGGAGGGTTGGTTACACCTTC. This translates into CASSPHRRVGYTF.

The CDR3 nucleotides are TGTGCCACCAAGGGACAGTCGAACACCGGGGAGCTGTTTTTT. Encoded protein: CATKGQSNTGELFF. The chain joins TRBV7-9 to TRBJ2-2; 7 bases agree with TRBD1. The germline CDR1 and CDR2 sequences are SEHNR and FQNEAQ (reference sequence). CDR3 length: 14 amino acids. Trimming cost V 10 bases and J 0 bases; bases outside gene matches: 5.

This clonotype was found once. The V gene is TRBV5-1, the J gene TRBJ1-1, with a tentative D call TRBD1 (6 bases). Trimming removed 4 bases at V and 0 bases at J, with 13 bases between. The germline CDR1 and CDR2 sequences are SGHRS and YFSETQ. This CDR3 has 15 residues. The CDR3 loop is CASSPWTDLNTEAFF. The CDR3 DNA follows: TGCGCCAGCAGCCCCTGGACAGATCTGAACACTGAAGCTTTCTTT. The entire variable domain, with the rest obtained from reference TRBV5-1 and TRBJ1-1, is as follows: KAGVTQTPRYLIKTRGQQVTLSCSPISGHRSVSWYQQTPGQGLQFLFEYFSETQRNKGNFPGRFSGRQFSNSRSEMNVSTLELGDSALYLCASSPWTDLNTEAFFGQGTRLTVV.

The V and J genes are TRBV9 and TRBJ2-5; the D is unclear. V lost 0 bases and J 4 bases, leaving 13 bases between the germline ends. Germline values: CDR1 SGDLS, CDR2 YYNGEE. The CDR3 is 15 amino acids. The chain's CDR3 is CASSVGGSVLETQYF. For the CDR3, the DNA is TGTGCCAGCAGCGTAGGGGGTAGTGTCCTAGAGACCCAGTACTTC.